A single T cell receptor beta chain is shown here with its context. Its matching antigen is unknown. This sample is drawn from a study of T cell clones after liver transplantation. For the study at large: TCRbeta sequencing after a pre-transplant mixed lymphocyte reaction identified graft-donor-reactive clones, later tracked in post-transplant blood.

V lost 0 bases and J lost 0; bases outside the gene matches: 5. CDR3 length: 18 residues. CDR1 and CDR2 from the germline V gene are LNHNV and YYDKDF (reference sequence). General study points: Low donor cell numbers restricted donor-reactive repertoire measurement in a couple of subjects.

Produced via immunoSEQ multiplex PCR; TCRdb's table is partial and in-frame only. The sample consists of about 24,000 clones, approximately 71% of them appearing once. The TCR comes from a human donor who received a liver transplant. The sample here was CD4+ T cells from blood, taken before liver transplant. This rearrangement joins TRBV15 to TRBJ2-1, with 10 bases lining up with TRBD2. CDR3 amino acids: CATSRDDSSGSSYNEQFF. The CDR3, as DNA: TGTGCCACCAGCAGAGATGACTCTAGCGGGAGCTCCTACAATGAGCAGTTCTTC.